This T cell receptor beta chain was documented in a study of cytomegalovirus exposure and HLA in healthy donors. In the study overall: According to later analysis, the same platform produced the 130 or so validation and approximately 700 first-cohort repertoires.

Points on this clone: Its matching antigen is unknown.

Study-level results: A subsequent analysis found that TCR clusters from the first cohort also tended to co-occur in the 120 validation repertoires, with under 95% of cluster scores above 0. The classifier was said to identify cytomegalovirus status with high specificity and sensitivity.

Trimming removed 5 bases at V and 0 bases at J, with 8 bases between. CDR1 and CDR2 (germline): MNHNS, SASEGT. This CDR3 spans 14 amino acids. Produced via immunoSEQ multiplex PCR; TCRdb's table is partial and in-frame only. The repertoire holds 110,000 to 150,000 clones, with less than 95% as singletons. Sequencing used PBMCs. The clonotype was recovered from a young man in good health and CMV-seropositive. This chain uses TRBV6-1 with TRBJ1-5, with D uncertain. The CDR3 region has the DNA TGTGCCAGCAGTCAAACAGATAGCAATCAGCCCCAGCATTTT. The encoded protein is CASSQTDSNQPQHF.